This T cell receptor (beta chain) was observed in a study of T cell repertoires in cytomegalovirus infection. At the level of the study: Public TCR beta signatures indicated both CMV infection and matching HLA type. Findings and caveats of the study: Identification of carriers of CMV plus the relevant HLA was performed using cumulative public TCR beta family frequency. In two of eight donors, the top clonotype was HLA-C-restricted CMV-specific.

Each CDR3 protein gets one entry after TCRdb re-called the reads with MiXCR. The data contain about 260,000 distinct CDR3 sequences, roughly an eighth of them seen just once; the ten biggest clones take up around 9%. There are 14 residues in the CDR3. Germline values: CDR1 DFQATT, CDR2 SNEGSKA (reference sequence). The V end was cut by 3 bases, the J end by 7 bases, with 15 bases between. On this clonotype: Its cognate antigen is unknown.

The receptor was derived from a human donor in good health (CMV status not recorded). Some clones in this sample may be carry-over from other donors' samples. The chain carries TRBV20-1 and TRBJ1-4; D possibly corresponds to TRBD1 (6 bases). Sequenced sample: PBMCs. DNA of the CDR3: TGCAGTGCTAGGGTAGCAGGGGCAGGTGAAAAACTGTTTTTT. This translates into CSARVAGAGEKLFF.